A selection of T cell receptor beta chains follows, all from one sample in a study of blood T cell repertoires in COVID-19. Measured with immunoSEQ multiplex PCR; TCRdb has only the in-frame clones, and not every one. The sample lists approximately 210,000 clones, just under 85% seen once, with approximately 16% in the top ten. Sequencing input: PBMCs or T cells enriched from blood (not recorded which). The receptors shown here come from a man aged 35 to 55 who had recovered from COVID-19. The CDR3 runs from the conserved cysteine through the conserved F or W. Rows give clone size only sometimes, using once, few, many, or a class for an expanded clone.

TRBJ1-5	TRBV19	few	CASSYGRGRGHQPQHF
TRBJ2-1	TRBV24-1	many	CAHNGVRTSGNEQFF
TRBJ1-4	TRBV7-2	NA	CASSVGGNEKLFF
TRBJ1-2	TRBV7-8	NA	CASRFTGTGGGYTF
TRBJ1-4	TRBV2	once	CASSEALGRAATNEKLFF
TRBJ2-7	TRBV9	NA	CASSPRTETYYEQYF
TRBJ1-1	TRBV18	NA	CASSPPGQTEAFF
TRBJ1-4	TRBV18	NA	CASSLQGATNEKLFF
TRBJ1-4	TRBV7-8	once	CASSLVRANEKLFF
TRBJ2-1	TRBV29-1	NA	CSVMGAGVMDEQFF
TRBJ1-1	TRBV5-1	NA	CASSLVAGRLNTEAFF
TRBJ1-1	TRBV7-9	NA	CASSSGGREAFF
TRBJ2-7	TRBV4-1	NA	CASVTVGQYF
TRBJ1-4	TRBV5-5	NA	CASSSSIGATNEKLFF
TRBJ2-2	TRBV6-6	NA	CASSSSNTGELFF
TRBJ2-2	TRBV7-8	NA	CASSGRWGDIVTGELFF
TRBJ1-2	TRBV6-6	NA	CASSPQGSSYGYTF
TRBJ1-6	TRBV28	NA	CASRAIRGPMSPLHF
TRBJ2-1	TRBV28	NA	CASSLGAAGRSYNEQFF
TRBJ2-7	TRBV5-1	few	CASSTAGGSSYEQYF
TRBJ2-7	TRBV27	NA	CASSPYPAGGGREQYF
TRBJ2-6	TRBV18	NA	CASSPPTGVQSGANVLTF
TRBJ1-5	TRBV7-9	NA	CASSQEGNQPQHF
TRBJ2-1	TRBV2	NA	CASSEAGQGYNEQFF